The rows below give T cell receptor beta chains drawn from one sample of a study of blood T cell repertoires in COVID-19. Clones were read by immunoSEQ multiplex PCR, and TCRdb kept only the in-frame ones, dropping some. The sample includes 73,000 or so clones, roughly 90% of them seen just once. The sample was peripheral blood. The receptor set was obtained from a man aged 30 to 45 with acute or convalescent COVID-19. CDR3s include the opening cysteine and the closing phenylalanine or tryptophan. A D gene is named only where the DNA matches it firmly. Expanded clones are given a class, and other clones once, few, many or no size at all.

TRBJ2-1 11 TRBD1 . TRBV3-1/TRBV3-2 TGTGCCAGCAGCCAACCAGGGGGAAAGTTCTTC CASSQPGGKFF
TRBJ2-3 12 TRBD2 . TRBV12-3/TRBV12-4 TGTGCCAGCAGTTCCGGACTAGCGGCGCAGTATTTT CASSSGLAAQYF
TRBJ1-3 14 . . TRBV3-1/TRBV3-2 TGTGCCAGCAGCCAATCATCAGCTGGAAACACCATATATTTT CASSQSSAGNTIYF
TRBJ2-3 16 . once TRBV7-6 TGTGCCAGCAGCTTAGGCGGTGAATTAGTCGCGGATACGCAGTATTTT CASSLGGELVADTQYF
TRBJ1-1 16 . . TRBV12-2 TGTGCAAGTCGCTTAGCGCCGGCCAGGGGTAATGCTGAAGCTTTCTTT CASRLAPARGNAEAFF
TRBJ2-3 13 . . TRBV30 TGTGCCTGGTCACAGGGAGTGTCAGATACGCAGTATTTT CAWSQGVSDTQYF
TRBJ2-5 17 . . TRBV10-1 TGCGCCAGCAGTGAGTCGACCCGACTAGATCTTCGAGAGACCCAGTACTTC CASSESTRLDLRETQYF
TRBJ2-2 15 TRBD2 . TRBV6-6 TGTGCCAGCAGTTACCTAGCGGCGAACACCGGGGAGCTGTTTTTT CASSYLAANTGELFF
TRBJ1-1 16 . . TRBV27 TGTGCCAGCAGTACCAGCGTATCAAGCACGAACACTGAAGCTTTCTTT CASSTSVSSTNTEAFF
TRBJ1-2 14 . few TRBV24-1 TGTGCCACCAGTGATCCGACAAGTGGCGAAGGCTACACCTTC CATSDPTSGEGYTF
TRBJ1-1 14 TRBD1 . TRBV7-9 TGTGCCAGCAGCCCCACCGGGACAGGGCTTGGGGCTTTCTTT CASSPTGTGLGAFF
TRBJ1-5 17 . . TRBV6-2/TRBV6-3 TGTGCCAGCAGTTACCATCCCTCCGGACAGAGCAATCAGCCCCAGCATTTT CASSYHPSGQSNQPQHF
TRBJ2-5 18 TRBD2 . TRBV7-2 TGTGCCAGCTCCCGTGGGGCTGGGACTAGCGGGATGTTGGAGACCCAGTACTTC CASSRGAGTSGMLETQYF
TRBJ2-1 15 TRBD2 few TRBV5-1 TGCGCCAGCAGCTTGGCCGGGACTAGCGGGAGTGAGCAGTTCTTC CASSLAGTSGSEQFF
TRBJ2-1 16 TRBD2 . TRBV11-2 TGTGCCAGCAGCCCTAGAGTACTAGCGGGGTACAATGAGCAGTTCTTC CASSPRVLAGYNEQFF
TRBJ1-2 13 . once TRBV28 TGTGCCAGCAGTCCCGGGGGGCGGGATGGCTACACCTTC CASSPGGRDGYTF
TRBJ1-1 13 . few TRBV19 TGTGCCAGTAGTATTCAGGGTACCACTGAAGCTTTCTTT CASSIQGTTEAFF
TRBJ1-1 14 . few TRBV3-1/TRBV3-2 TGTGCCAGCAGCCAACCAGGTCCGAACACTGAAGCTTTCTTT CASSQPGPNTEAFF
TRBJ2-7 14 . once TRBV27 TGTGCCAGCAGTCCAGGGGACGCCTCCTACGAGCAGTACTTC CASSPGDASYEQYF
TRBJ2-3 15 TRBD2 . TRBV5-4 TGTGCCAGCAGCTTGGGACTAGCGGGGACAGATACGCAGTATTTT CASSLGLAGTDTQYF
TRBJ2-3 17 TRBD2 . TRBV5-5 TGTGCCAGCAGCTTGGGACTAGCGGGGAGAGTGGGAGATACGCAGTATTTT CASSLGLAGRVGDTQYF
TRBJ2-7 14 . . TRBV19 TGTGCCAGTAGTATAGTGGGCCGATCCTACGAGCAGTACTTC CASSIVGRSYEQYF
TRBJ1-2 14 . . TRBV7-9 TGTGCCAGCAGCTTTCTCCTCGCTAACTATGGCTACACCTTC CASSFLLANYGYTF
TRBJ1-5 15 . . TRBV2 TGTGCCAGCAGTGTCGGTACAGGGCGGAATCAGCCCCAGCATTTT CASSVGTGRNQPQHF
TRBJ1-6 15 . . TRBV18 TGTGCCAGCTCACCTTTCGGGGTGAACAATTCACCCCTCCACTTT CASSPFGVNNSPLHF
TRBJ2-7 14 TRBD2 . TRBV5-1 TGCGCCAGCAGCCCGCGGGGGGGTGCCGACGAGCAGTACTTC CASSPRGGADEQYF
TRBJ1-1 14 . . TRBV6-5 TGTGCCAGCAGTTACTCGCGGACAGCGTTTGAAGCTTTCTTT CASSYSRTAFEAFF
TRBJ2-2 13 TRBD2 . TRBV24-1 TGTGCCTCGAGGACTAGCAGCACCGGGGAGCTGTTTTTT CASRTSSTGELFF
TRBJ2-7 14 TRBD2 . TRBV27 TGTGCCAGCAGTTTAAGGGGACTAGTCTACGAGCAGTACTTC CASSLRGLVYEQYF
TRBJ2-7 14 . . TRBV28 TGTGCCAGCAGTTTATCCCCTCCCCTGAGGGAGCAGTACTTC CASSLSPPLREQYF
TRBJ1-4 14 TRBD1 . TRBV4-1 TGCGCCAGCAGTCCGACAGGGGTGAATGAAAAACTGTTTTTT CASSPTGVNEKLFF
TRBJ2-1 11 . . TRBV7-3 TGTGCCAGCAGCTTGGGAGAAGAGCAGTTCTTC CASSLGEEQFF
TRBJ2-7 14 TRBD1 . TRBV5-1 TGCGCCAGCAGCTTCATTAATACAGGGGACGAGCAGTACTTC CASSFINTGDEQYF
TRBJ1-1 16 . . TRBV28 TGTGCCAGCACCTCCGCTGGGGCAGCGCTGAACACTGAAGCTTTCTTT CASTSAGAALNTEAFF
TRBJ2-3 12 . . TRBV30 TGTGCCTGGAGTCGAAGCGGCGGTACGCAGTATTTT CAWSRSGGTQYF
TRBJ2-5 15 . . TRBV4-3 TGCGCCAGCAGCCTAGGTGGGGCATTAGGAGAGACCCAGTACTTC CASSLGGALGETQYF
TRBJ2-7 15 . . TRBV4-1 TGCGCCAGCAGCCCCCAACAGGATAGCTCCTACGAGCAGTACTTC CASSPQQDSSYEQYF
TRBJ1-5 15 . . TRBV6-1 TGTGCCAGCAGTGAAGGGGCGGGAGGCAATCAGCCCCAGCATTTT CASSEGAGGNQPQHF
TRBJ2-3 16 TRBD1 . TRBV5-1 TGCGCCAGCAGCCTCGCGGGACAGGGGAGCACAGATACGCAGTATTTT CASSLAGQGSTDTQYF
TRBJ2-5 15 TRBD2 . TRBV7-2 TGTGCCAGCAGCTACTCTAGCGGGATCCAAGAGACCCAGTACTTC CASSYSSGIQETQYF
TRBJ1-6 13 . . TRBV7-9 TGTGCCAGCAGCTCACAAACGGGACTACCCCTCCACTTT CASSSQTGLPLHF
TRBJ2-2 15 TRBD2 once TRBV15 TGTGCCACCAGCAGGGGACTAGGGAACACCGGGGAGCTGTTTTTT CATSRGLGNTGELFF
TRBJ2-1 16 TRBD2 . TRBV28 TGTGCCAGCAGTTCTACCGGGACTAGCGGACACAATGAGCAGTTCTTC CASSSTGTSGHNEQFF
TRBJ1-3 14 . . TRBV19 TGTGCCACGATAACAGGCAACTCTGGAAACACCATATATTTT CATITGNSGNTIYF
TRBJ2-5 13 . . TRBV30 TGTGCCTGGAGGGGAGTTGCTTGGGAGACCCAGTACTTC CAWRGVAWETQYF
TRBJ2-7 15 TRBD2 . TRBV7-2 TGTGCCAGCAGCTCTGCAGCGGGAGGGCATTACGAGCAGTACTTC CASSSAAGGHYEQYF
TRBJ1-2 13 TRBD1 . TRBV19 TGTGCCACTCGGACAGGGGGGACCTATGGCTACACCTTC CATRTGGTYGYTF
TRBJ2-1 15 . . TRBV28 TGTGCCAGCATAGACGGCGGCAACTCCTACAATGAGCAGTTCTTC CASIDGGNSYNEQFF
TRBJ2-3 15 TRBD2 . TRBV7-9 TGTGCCAGCAGCCCTTTAGCGGGAGACCCAGATACGCAGTATTTT CASSPLAGDPDTQYF
TRBJ1-1 11 . . TRBV28 TGTGCCAGCAGTCTAGGACTGAAAGCTTTCTTT CASSLGLKAFF
TRBJ2-2 17 . . TRBV27 TGTGCCAGCAGTTTGGCACTAGCCGAAGGGGTGGACGGGGAGCTGTTTTTT CASSLALAEGVDGELFF
TRBJ1-4 16 TRBD1 few TRBV4-2 TGTGCCAGCAGCCTTACTCTCAGGGGGGCTAATGAAAAACTGTTTTTT CASSLTLRGANEKLFF
TRBJ1-2 17 TRBD1 . TRBV28 TGTGCCAGCAGTTCCCGGGGACAGGGGGCGTCGAGCTATGGCTACACCTTC CASSSRGQGASSYGYTF
TRBJ2-3 13 . . TRBV27 TGTGCCAGCCAGGGATTTAGTGAAGATACGCAGTATTTT CASQGFSEDTQYF
TRBJ2-1 18 . . TRBV5-4 TGTGCCAGCAGCTTGGAAAATATCGTAGCGACCAGCTACAATGAGCAGTTCTTC CASSLENIVATSYNEQFF
TRBJ2-2 13 . . TRBV7-2 TGTGCCAGCAGCTCTTTATATCCCGGGGAGCTGTTTTTT CASSSLYPGELFF
TRBJ2-5 14 . few TRBV28 TGTGCCAGCAGTTTACGCAGGTACCAAGAGACCCAGTACTTC CASSLRRYQETQYF
TRBJ1-6 15 . once TRBV15 TGTGCCACCAGCAGAGAAAGTGGTGGACTTTCACCCCTCCACTTT CATSRESGGLSPLHF
TRBJ2-2 14 . . TRBV6-5 TGTGCCAGCAGTTACTCGAGGCCCACCGGGGAGCTGTTTTTT CASSYSRPTGELFF
TRBJ1-1 14 . . TRBV10-3 TGTGCCATCAGTGGAACAGGGAAAAGCACTGAAGCTTTCTTT CAISGTGKSTEAFF